This T cell receptor (beta chain) was identified in a study of T cells in Graves' hyperthyroidism and ophthalmopathy. General study points: Peripheral blood also featured most of the thyroid clonotypes expanded above 0.001.

RNA transcripts gave rise to amplified TCR beta CDR3 regions. The study used the HTBI primer set for a first-round RT-PCR of the TCR CDR3. TCRdb re-derived calls from the multiplex PCR reads in MiXCR, one entry per CDR3 protein. This table holds some 440,000 distinct CDR3 sequences, approximately 15% found once. In this sample, this clonotype turned up many times. Its antigen is as yet unknown. The J segment lost 9 bases and the V segment lost 5 bases, leaving 14 bases of the junction unmatched. This CDR3 region has 16 residues. The V gene's germline CDR1 is SGHTA and CDR2 FQGTGA. Sample: blood. The source of this sequence is a woman between 18 and 29 years old with Graves' hyperthyroidism. This chain joins TRBV7-3 and TRBJ2-1; TRBD2 matches at 9 bases. DNA of the CDR3: TGTGCCAGCAGCGTGACCGGGACTAGCAATCGGGCTGAGCAGTTCTTC. Translated: CASSVTGTSNRAEQFF.